Below are 18 T cell receptor beta chains sequenced from a single sample in a study of lymphopenia after photon versus proton radiotherapy. Sequencing was performed with immunoSEQ multiplex PCR; in TCRdb, only in-frame clones are kept and a portion is missing. The profile covers roughly 76,000 clones, with roughly 90% appearing a single time and 2.2% taken by the ten largest. The specimen was peripheral blood, collected from a patient treated with photon-based radiotherapy. These receptor sequences come from a woman between 40 and 50 years old with cholangiocarcinoma.

The chain uses TRBV20-1 and TRBJ1-1; no clear D gene. The CDR3 covers 11 residues. Germline-derived CDR1 and CDR2 are DFQATT and SNEGSKA (reference sequence). The ends were cut back, 6 bases at V and 1 base at J, with 6 bases in the middle. CDR3 residues: CSAKQNTEAFF. The CDR3 DNA follows: TGCAGTGCGAAGCAGAACACTGAAGCTTTCTTT.

The chain is built from TRBV6-6 and TRBJ2-7; D remains unclear. The germline V and J ends were trimmed by 5 bases and 0 bases, with 8 bases remaining between them. The CDR3 is 13 residues long. The germline gives CDR1 MNHNY, CDR2 SVGAGI (reference sequence). The DNA for the CDR3 is TGTGCCAGCAGTCGAGTCAGCTCCTACGAGCAGTACTTC. Protein product: CASSRVSSYEQYF.

Only a few counts were recorded for this clone. The chain combines TRBV7-2 with TRBJ2-4; 10 nucleotides match TRBD1. With 3 bases clipped from V and 3 bases from J, the junction kept 2 bases outside the gene matches. Germline CDR1 SGHTA, CDR2 FQGNSA. This CDR3 is 15 amino acids long. CDR3 region: CASSLGTGDKNIQYF. In nucleotides, the CDR3 is TGTGCCAGCAGCTTGGGGACAGGGGACAAAAACATTCAGTACTTC.

V and J are TRBV30 and TRBJ2-1; 10 nucleotides match TRBD2. The length of the CDR3 is 14 residues. V was pared by 3 bases and J by 8 bases, with 7 bases of the junction left unmatched. Germline CDR1 is GTSNPN and CDR2 is SVGIG (reference sequence). In DNA form, the CDR3 reads TGTGCCTGGAGAGACCTAGCGGGAGTTGATGAGCAGTTCTTC. This encodes CAWRDLAGVDEQFF.

This clone has just one count. The chain recombines TRBV7-8 with TRBJ2-7, with D unresolved. Trimming left V 1 base short and J 3 bases short, with 1 base between. CDR1 is SGHVS, CDR2 FQNEAQ, per germline. The CDR3 has 11 residues. The CDR3 DNA reads as TGTGCCAGCAGCTTAGTCTACGAGCAGTACTTC. Its translation: CASSLVYEQYF.

The chain links TRBV5-6 to TRBJ2-1, with 10 bases lining up with TRBD2. Germline V gene lookup returns CDR1 SGHDT and CDR2 YYEEEE. This CDR3 comprises 16 residues. After removal of 6 bases from V and 0 bases from J, the junction contained 6 bases not matched to a gene. Written as DNA, the CDR3 is TGTGCCAGCACCTTAGCGGGGGGTTCCTCCTACAATGAGCAGTTCTTC. Protein: CASTLAGGSSYNEQFF. The full variable domain, its missing parts supplied by reference TRBV5-6 and TRBJ2-1, is DAGVTQSPTHLIKTRGQQVTLRCSPKSGHDTVSWYQQALGQGPQFIFQYYEEEERQRGNFPDRFSGHQFPNYSSELNVNALLLGDSALYLCASTLAGGSSYNEQFFGPGTRLTVL.

The V gene is TRBV18, the J gene TRBJ1-4; D unclear. This CDR3 spans 13 amino acids. Trimming left V 0 bases short and J 4 bases short, with 3 bases between. The V gene's germline CDR1 is KGHSH and CDR2 LQKENI. CDR3 loop: CASSPPSNEKLFF. The CDR3 nucleotides are TGTGCCAGCTCACCACCCAGTAATGAAAAACTGTTTTTT.

The chain joins TRBV9 to TRBJ1-6; 7 bases line up with TRBD1. Unmatched junction bases numbered 5, after V lost 2 bases and J lost 6 bases. This CDR3 contains 15 residues. Germline values: CDR1 SGDLS, CDR2 YYNGEE. Here the CDR3 DNA reads TGTGCCAGCAGCGTGGGGACAGACTCTAATTCACCCCTCCACTTT. Translated, it gives CASSVGTDSNSPLHF.

J is TRBJ1-3 and V is TRBV30; the D gene is possibly TRBD1 (5 bases). CDR1 and CDR2 (germline): GTSNPN, SVGIG (reference sequence). V lost 5 bases, J lost 5 bases, and 19 bases lay in between. The CDR3 extends over 15 amino acids. The CDR3 sequence: CAWGPLGGPRNTIYF. CDR3 sequence (DNA): TGTGCCTGGGGGCCCCTCGGGGGACCAAGAAACACCATATATTTT.

This clone was seen only once. The V and J genes are TRBV2 and TRBJ1-1; no clear D. Germline V gene data show CDR1 as SNHLY and CDR2 as FYNNEI. Trimming removed 4 bases at V and 0 bases at J, with 6 bases between. The CDR3 is made up of 13 amino acids. Here the CDR3 DNA reads TGTGCCAGCAGTGTTGCAGTGAACACTGAAGCTTTCTTT. Protein product: CASSVAVNTEAFF.

This chain connects TRBV7-3 to TRBJ2-2; 7 nucleotides align to TRBD1. The germline V gene has CDR1 SGHTA and CDR2 FQGTGA. The CDR3 is 14 residues long. V gave up 5 bases and J gave up 5 bases; unmatched junction bases: 5. CDR3 DNA: TGTGCCAGCAGCCGGGACAGAGTGACCGGGGAGCTGTTTTTT. Its translation is CASSRDRVTGELFF.

The chain combines TRBV7-6 with TRBJ2-7, with D hard to call. Germline lookup yields CDR1 SGHVS and CDR2 FNYEAQ. With 5 bases removed from V and 4 bases from J, the gap between germline ends came to 12 bases. The CDR3 runs 13 residues. The CDR3 is CASSPPLGYEQYF. The CDR3 DNA reads TGTGCCAGCAGCCCCCCCTTGGGATACGAGCAGTACTTC.

V gene TRBV29-1 combines with J gene TRBJ2-7; 9 bases align to TRBD1. V was clipped by 6 bases and J by 5 bases; unmatched bases: 14. The CDR3 consists of 15 residues. Germline V lookup: CDR1 SQVTM, CDR2 ANQGSEA. The CDR3 protein is CSVSWVTGGRDEQYF. CDR3 nucleotide sequence: TGCAGCGTCAGCTGGGTTACAGGGGGCAGGGACGAGCAGTACTTC.

The chain links TRBV2 to TRBJ1-1, with D possibly being TRBD1 (6 bases). This CDR3 contains 15 residues. Germline V gene lookup returns CDR1 SNHLY and CDR2 FYNNEI. V shed 8 bases and J shed 4 bases, with 20 bases lying between them. The CDR3 loop is CASRQEEGGRTEAFF. The CDR3 DNA sequence: TGTGCCAGCCGACAGGAAGAGGGCGGGCGCACTGAAGCTTTCTTT.

The CDR3 sequence is CASSTGGGGTDTQYF. CDR3 bases: TGCGCCAGCAGTACAGGAGGAGGGGGTACAGATACGCAGTATTTT. The chain joins TRBV5-1 to TRBJ2-3; D tentatively fits TRBD1 or TRBD2 (6 bases each). Per germline, CDR1 SGHRS and CDR2 YFSETQ. V was trimmed by 5 bases and J by 3 bases, leaving 16 bases between them. The CDR3 runs 15 residues.

The V call is TRBV27, the J call TRBJ2-1, with a possible D match to TRBD1 (6 bases). This CDR3 region has 17 residues. V was clipped by 5 bases and J by 7 bases, with 24 bases between them. The germline CDR1 and CDR2 sequences are MNHEY and SMNVEV (reference sequence). CDR3 region: CASSPPGGAGFVNEQFF. The CDR3 region has the DNA TGTGCCAGCAGTCCGCCTGGGGGCGCAGGATTTGTGAATGAGCAGTTCTTC.

The chain carries TRBV18 and TRBJ2-1; D is possibly TRBD1 (6 bases). CDR3 length equals 16 residues. From germline, CDR1 is KGHSH and CDR2 LQKENI. Deletions cut 3 bases from V and 0 bases from J, with 12 bases between. CDR3 DNA: TGTGCCAGCTCACCGGGACAATCGAGCTCCTACAATGAGCAGTTCTTC. It yields the protein CASSPGQSSSYNEQFF.

This chain links TRBV6-6 with TRBJ1-1, with a possible D match to TRBD1 (5 bases). The germline V gene has CDR1 MNHNY and CDR2 SVGAGI (reference sequence). The CDR3 is 12 residues long. V lost 11 bases, J lost 4 bases, and 14 bases lay in between. CDR3 loop: CAGGAGPTEAFF. For the CDR3, the DNA is TGTGCCGGCGGCGCGGGGCCCACTGAAGCTTTCTTT.